A selection of T cell receptor beta chains follows, all from one sample in a study of cytomegalovirus exposure and HLA in healthy donors. The assay was immunoSEQ multiplex PCR, and TCRdb's table has in-frame clones only and misses some. This sample's table has roughly 190,000 clones. Sequenced sample: PBMCs. The receptors stem from a man aged 25-45 years in good health and CMV-seronegative. The CDR3 runs from the conserved cysteine through the conserved F or W. D genes are given only for firm matches.

d_gene,v_gene,j_gene,CDR3aa,CDR3nt
TRBD2,TRBV5-4,TRBJ2-1,CASSLPLAGYNEQFF,TGTGCCAGCAGCTTGCCACTAGCGGGGTACAATGAGCAGTTCTTC
TRBD1,TRBV10-2,TRBJ1-5,CASSESARGYQPQHF,TGCGCCAGCAGTGAGTCGGCCAGGGGGTATCAGCCCCAGCATTTT
TRBD1,TRBV13,TRBJ1-2,CASGSEDRAIDYGYTF,TGTGCCAGCGGCTCCGAAGACAGGGCTATTGACTATGGCTACACCTTC
-,TRBV19,TRBJ1-1,CASTNSQGYPTEAFF,TGTGCCAGTACTAACTCACAGGGATACCCCACTGAAGCTTTCTTT
-,TRBV5-1,TRBJ2-7,CASKLDSQNSYEQYF,TGCGCCAGCAAGCTTGACTCCCAGAACTCCTACGAGCAGTACTTC
TRBD1,TRBV10-2,TRBJ2-7,CASGTGAAYEQYF,TGCGCCAGCGGGACAGGGGCGGCCTACGAGCAGTACTTC
TRBD2,TRBV10-1,TRBJ2-3,CASSAGLGDTQYF,TGCGCCAGCAGTGCGGGACTAGGGGATACGCAGTATTTT
TRBD1,TRBV6-6,TRBJ2-1,CASRSSGTEYNEQFF,TGTGCCAGCAGGTCCTCCGGGACAGAGTACAATGAGCAGTTCTTC
-,TRBV6-5,TRBJ1-2,CASKGTGANYGYTF,TGTGCCAGCAAGGGGACGGGAGCTAACTATGGCTACACCTTC
-,TRBV19,TRBJ1-1,CASSIFEGSDTEAFF,TGTGCCAGTAGTATATTTGAGGGCAGCGACACTGAAGCTTTCTTT
-,TRBV30,TRBJ2-2,CASCPSLTSNTGELFF,TGTGCCTCCTGCCCGAGCTTAACTTCGAACACCGGGGAGCTGTTTTTT
-,TRBV10-3,TRBJ2-3,CATSAGGGGTDTQYF,TGTGCCACCAGCGCCGGGGGAGGGGGGACAGATACGCAGTATTTT
-,TRBV27,TRBJ1-5,CASSLQGAQPQHF,TGTGCCAGCAGCCTCCAGGGTGCTCAGCCCCAGCATTTT
TRBD2,TRBV28,TRBJ2-2,CASSYGGASSGELFF,TGTGCCAGCAGTTACGGGGGGGCGTCGTCCGGGGAGCTGTTTTTT
-,TRBV9,TRBJ2-7,CASSTQGHLYEQYF,TGTGCCAGCAGCACCCAGGGGCACCTCTACGAGCAGTACTTC
TRBD2,TRBV2,TRBJ2-2,CASMGGRKHTGELFF,TGTGCCAGCATGGGCGGGAGGAAACACACCGGGGAGCTGTTTTTT
TRBD1,TRBV2,TRBJ1-5,CASRTGESGNQPQHF,TGTGCCAGCAGAACAGGGGAGTCGGGCAATCAGCCCCAGCATTTT
TRBD1,TRBV7-9,TRBJ1-4,CASSFGTAVGEKLFF,TGTGCCAGCAGCTTCGGGACAGCCGTGGGTGAAAAACTGTTTTTT
-,TRBV11-3,TRBJ1-1,CASSSTTRATEAFF,TGTGCCAGCAGCTCGACGACTAGGGCCACTGAAGCTTTCTTT
-,TRBV7-9,TRBJ2-1,CASSLASARRDEQFF,TGTGCCAGCAGCTTGGCGAGCGCCCGCCGCGATGAGCAGTTCTTC
-,TRBV12-5,TRBJ1-1,CASGLVLSDLRF,TGTGCTAGTGGTTTGGTACTATCCGACCTAAGGTTT
-,TRBV6-5,TRBJ2-1,CASSYTVPYNEQFF,TGTGCCAGCAGTTACACAGTCCCCTACAATGAGCAGTTCTTC
TRBD1,TRBV28,TRBJ2-7,CATAGDSPYEQYF,TGTGCCACTGCCGGGGACAGCCCCTACGAGCAGTACTTC
TRBD1,TRBV13,TRBJ1-1,CASSLTGTEPMNTEAFF,TGTGCCAGCAGCTTAACCGGGACAGAACCCATGAACACTGAAGCTTTCTTT
TRBD2,TRBV27,TRBJ2-1,CASSLSPAGGPNNEQFF,TGTGCCAGCAGTTTATCCCCCGCGGGAGGGCCGAACAATGAGCAGTTCTTC
-,TRBV11-3,TRBJ2-1,CASSLDRGAGGEQFF,TGTGCCAGCAGCTTAGATAGGGGAGCGGGCGGTGAGCAGTTCTTC
-,TRBV28,TRBJ1-5,CASSFRSGVSQPQHF,TGTGCCAGCAGTTTTCGATCGGGGGTGAGTCAGCCCCAGCATTTT
TRBD1,TRBV30,TRBJ2-2,CAWRDPRQGSLAGELFF,TGTGCCTGGAGGGACCCGAGACAGGGGTCTCTTGCCGGGGAGCTGTTTTTT
-,TRBV27,TRBJ1-2,CASSKARGKVGYTF,TGTGCCAGCAGTAAGGCCAGGGGAAAGGTCGGCTACACCTTC
-,TRBV7-9,TRBJ2-5,CASSLDSRGETQYF,TGTGCCAGCAGCTTGGACTCCCGGGGGGAGACCCAGTACTTC
-,TRBV7-9,TRBJ1-2,CASSSQVLGAHSFLYGYTF,TGTGCCAGCAGCTCCCAAGTGTTGGGGGCCCACTCCTTTCTCTATGGCTACACCTTC
TRBD1,TRBV7-2,TRBJ2-5,CASSRQGTQETQYF,TGTGCCAGCAGCAGACAGGGGACCCAAGAGACCCAGTACTTC
-,TRBV19,TRBJ2-5,CASSMTRQETQYF,TGTGCCAGTAGTATGACGCGGCAAGAGACCCAGTACTTC
-,TRBV27,TRBJ2-6,CASTPRSGANVLTF,TGTGCCAGCACCCCTCGCTCTGGGGCCAACGTCCTGACTTTC
TRBD1,TRBV29-1,TRBJ2-1,CSVPGQGWDNEQFF,TGCAGTGTACCGGGACAGGGGTGGGACAATGAGCAGTTCTTC
-,TRBV7-9,TRBJ2-5,CASSLDSGVETQYF,TGTGCCAGCAGCTTAGATTCGGGAGTAGAGACCCAGTACTTC
-,TRBV14,TRBJ1-2,CASSPVGRTPNYGYTF,TGTGCCAGCAGCCCCGTGGGCAGAACGCCTAACTATGGCTACACCTTC
TRBD1,TRBV4-1,TRBJ1-2,CASSQDRGQGGYTF,TGCGCCAGCAGCCAAGATCGGGGACAGGGGGGCTACACCTTC
TRBD1,TRBV11-3,TRBJ2-7,CASSLDRGKEQYF,TGTGCCAGCAGCCTCGACAGGGGTAAAGAGCAGTACTTC
-,TRBV11-2,TRBJ2-7,CASSPRGSSYEQYF,TGTGCCAGCAGCCCCCGGGGAAGCTCCTACGAGCAGTACTTC
-,TRBV25-1,TRBJ2-7,CASRPGTLYEQYF,TGTGCCAGCAGGCCCGGGACACTCTACGAGCAGTACTTC
-,TRBV6-1,TRBJ1-5,CASSEGRYLGRQPQHF,TGTGCCAGCAGTGAAGGGAGGTACTTGGGAAGGCAGCCCCAGCATTTT
-,TRBV27,TRBJ2-5,CASSTRHQETQYF,TGTGCCAGCAGTACTCGACATCAAGAGACCCAGTACTTC
TRBD2,TRBV10-3,TRBJ2-3,CAIRLAGGPSTDTQYF,TGTGCCATCAGACTAGCGGGGGGACCGAGCACAGATACGCAGTATTTT
-,TRBV6-6,TRBJ2-3,CASSYGTYTQYF,TGTGCCAGCAGTTACGGGACTTATACGCAGTATTTT
TRBD2,TRBV7-8,TRBJ2-5,CASSLASGGPQETQYF,TGTGCCAGCAGCTTAGCTAGCGGGGGCCCCCAGGAGACCCAGTACTTC
TRBD2,TRBV14,TRBJ2-3,CASSLRLAGGLFYKGRTDTQYF,TGTGCCAGCAGCCTACGACTAGCGGGAGGGCTGTTTTACAAAGGGCGCACAGATACGCAGTATTTT
-,TRBV2,TRBJ1-1,CASRARNTEAFF,TGTGCCAGCAGGGCTAGAAACACTGAAGCTTTCTTT
-,TRBV5-6,TRBJ1-1,CASSLLRGNTEAFF,TGTGCCAGCAGCTTGCTTCGGGGGAACACTGAAGCTTTCTTT
-,TRBV6-1,TRBJ2-4,CASSEETRGYSPIQYF,TGTGCCAGCAGTGAAGAAACAAGGGGATACTCACCTATTCAGTACTTC